The rows below give T cell receptor beta chains drawn from one sample of a study of cytomegalovirus exposure and HLA in healthy donors. The data were produced by immunoSEQ multiplex PCR, yet TCRdb's version contains in-frame clones alone and is incomplete. The sample yields about 95,000 clones, roughly four fifths seen once. The material sequenced was PBMCs. The receptors here all came from a man in his thirties or forties in good health and CMV-seropositive. CDR3s include the opening cysteine and the closing phenylalanine or tryptophan. D genes are given only for firm matches. Clone size, where shown, is once, few, many, or a class for clones that have expanded.

v_call,clone_size,j_call,d_call,cdr3_aa,cdr3_nt
TRBV19,NA,TRBJ2-1,TRBD2,CASSIRASGRENEQFF,TGTGCCAGTAGTATTCGGGCTAGCGGGAGGGAGAATGAGCAGTTCTTC
TRBV30,NA,TRBJ2-5,NA,CAWSPKETQYF,TGTGCCTGGAGTCCTAAAGAGACCCAGTACTTC
TRBV9,NA,TRBJ1-5,TRBD1,CASSSQGSNQPQHF,TGTGCCAGCAGCTCACAGGGGAGCAATCAGCCCCAGCATTTT
TRBV2,NA,TRBJ2-5,TRBD2,CASSGGRAETQYF,TGTGCCAGCAGCGGCGGGAGAGCGGAGACCCAGTACTTC
TRBV6-4,NA,TRBJ2-3,TRBD2,CASSGLAGSTQYF,TGTGCCAGCAGTGGCCTAGCGGGATCTACGCAGTATTTT
TRBV7-9,NA,TRBJ2-1,TRBD1,CASSIWTGKAYNEQFF,TGTGCCAGCAGCATCTGGACAGGGAAGGCATACAATGAGCAGTTCTTC
TRBV28,few,TRBJ2-6,NA,CASSLRVAGANVLTF,TGTGCCAGCAGTTTACGTGTCGCTGGGGCCAACGTCCTGACTTTC
TRBV27,NA,TRBJ2-1,TRBD2,CASRAAGLADYNEQFF,TGTGCCAGCAGAGCCGCGGGACTAGCGGACTACAATGAGCAGTTCTTC
TRBV5-1,NA,TRBJ1-1,TRBD1,CASSLEAGGTEAFF,TGCGCCAGCAGCTTGGAGGCAGGGGGCACTGAAGCTTTCTTT
TRBV25-1,few,TRBJ2-3,NA,CASTNTVGLRTDTQYF,TGTGCCAGCACGAACACGGTCGGACTCCGCACAGATACGCAGTATTTT
TRBV14,few,TRBJ2-7,TRBD1,CASRLTGTYEQYF,TGTGCCAGCAGGTTGACAGGGACCTACGAGCAGTACTTC
TRBV6-6,NA,TRBJ2-7,NA,CASMGPSYEQYF,TGTGCCAGCATGGGCCCTTCCTACGAGCAGTACTTC
TRBV16,NA,TRBJ1-6,NA,CASSHSGGPINSPLHF,TGTGCCAGCAGCCACTCCGGGGGACCGATTAATTCACCCCTCCACTTT
TRBV25-1,NA,TRBJ2-3,TRBD2,CAISAGARDTQYF,TGTGCCATTTCAGCGGGAGCTAGAGATACGCAGTATTTT
TRBV27,NA,TRBJ1-1,TRBD1,CASSLFGQGNTEAFF,TGTGCCAGCAGTTTATTTGGACAGGGAAACACTGAAGCTTTCTTT
TRBV19,NA,TRBJ2-2,TRBD2,CASSIGLAGGRSTGELFF,TGTGCCAGTAGTATAGGACTAGCGGGAGGGCGCAGCACCGGGGAGCTGTTTTTT
TRBV5-8,NA,TRBJ2-5,TRBD2,CASSLTGTSGQETQYF,TGTGCCAGCAGCTTGACCGGGACTAGCGGCCAAGAGACCCAGTACTTC
TRBV30,NA,TRBJ2-1,NA,CAWRGLRNSYNEQFF,TGTGCCTGGAGGGGACTGCGTAACTCCTACAATGAGCAGTTCTTC
TRBV7-8,NA,TRBJ2-1,NA,CASSPVTSDNEQFF,TGTGCCAGCAGCCCGGTGACTAGTGACAATGAGCAGTTCTTC
TRBV11-2,NA,TRBJ2-5,TRBD2,CASSYVRLAGGETQYF,TGTGCCAGCAGCTACGTCCGATTAGCGGGAGGGGAGACCCAGTACTTC
TRBV6-5,NA,TRBJ2-1,NA,CASSYISEQFF,TGTGCCAGCAGTTATATCAGTGAGCAGTTCTTC
TRBV6-1,NA,TRBJ2-3,TRBD2,CASSQTGGQTDTQYF,TGTGCCAGCAGTCAGACGGGAGGGCAGACAGATACGCAGTATTTT
TRBV19,NA,TRBJ1-5,NA,CASSIGLVDQPQHF,TGTGCCAGTAGTATCGGTTTAGTTGATCAGCCCCAGCATTTT
TRBV7-9,NA,TRBJ2-5,TRBD1,CASSSRDSRDGTQYF,TGTGCCAGCAGCTCTCGGGACAGCCGTGACGGGACCCAGTACTTC
TRBV5-6,NA,TRBJ2-7,TRBD1,CASSLGGSDRGRYEQYF,TGTGCCAGCAGCTTGGGGGGTTCGGACAGGGGGCGGTACGAGCAGTACTTC
TRBV15,NA,TRBJ2-7,TRBD1,CATSSNTGEGYEQYF,TGTGCCACCAGTTCCAACACAGGGGAAGGTTACGAGCAGTACTTC
TRBV12-5,NA,TRBJ2-1,NA,CASGLGTVSSYNEQFF,TGTGCTAGTGGTTTGGGGACAGTTAGCTCCTACAATGAGCAGTTCTTC
TRBV30,NA,TRBJ2-7,NA,CAWSLTGLGDEQYF,TGTGCCTGGAGCCTAACCGGACTGGGAGACGAGCAGTACTTC
TRBV11-3,once,TRBJ2-3,TRBD2,CASSLKGGRTDTQYF,TGTGCCAGCAGCTTAAAGGGCGGGAGGACCGATACGCAGTATTTT
TRBV6-1,NA,TRBJ2-2,TRBD2,CATEPGLAGVGELFF,TGTGCCACCGAACCGGGACTAGCGGGAGTCGGGGAGCTGTTTTTT
TRBV5-4,few,TRBJ1-2,NA,CASSQTWDTTEGYTF,TGTGCCAGCAGCCAAACATGGGACACTACGGAGGGCTACACCTTC
TRBV5-1,NA,TRBJ2-7,NA,CASSLARGANSYEQYF,TGCGCCAGCAGCTTGGCTCGGGGGGCCAATTCCTACGAGCAGTACTTC
TRBV14,NA,TRBJ2-5,TRBD1,CASSQKGPGQGLEQYF,TGTGCCAGCAGCCAAAAAGGGCCGGGACAGGGGTTGGAGCAGTACTTC
TRBV7-2,NA,TRBJ2-1,NA,CASSLLPDNEQFF,TGTGCCAGCAGCTTGCTGCCGGACAATGAGCAGTTCTTC
TRBV19,NA,TRBJ2-3,TRBD1,CASSRQGSGGTDTQYF,TGTGCCAGTAGCCGACAGGGGTCGGGAGGCACAGATACGCAGTATTTT
TRBV5-8,few,TRBJ1-4,TRBD1,CASSATGSSEKLFF,TGTGCCAGCAGCGCGACAGGGTCCAGTGAAAAACTGTTTTTT
TRBV19,NA,TRBJ1-2,NA,CASSIDSTGIYGYTF,TGTGCCAGTAGTATAGATAGTACAGGGATTTATGGCTACACCTTC
TRBV28,NA,TRBJ1-5,TRBD1,CASSLGTGSQPQHF,TGTGCCAGCAGTTTAGGGACAGGGTCTCAGCCCCAGCATTTT
TRBV30,NA,TRBJ1-1,NA,CATTAFMNTEAFF,TGTGCCACGACAGCCTTCATGAACACTGAAGCTTTCTTT
TRBV2,NA,TRBJ2-7,NA,CASALGLPYEQYF,TGTGCCAGCGCGCTGGGGCTCCCCTACGAGCAGTACTTC
TRBV5-1,NA,TRBJ2-1,NA,CASSLSGLVPHEQFF,TGCGCCAGCAGCCTCAGCGGCCTTGTGCCCCATGAGCAGTTCTTC
TRBV15,NA,TRBJ2-1,TRBD2,CATSRGAGEAYNEQFF,TGTGCCACCAGCAGAGGGGCGGGAGAGGCCTACAATGAGCAGTTCTTC
TRBV11-2,NA,TRBJ2-7,NA,CASRGSYEQYF,TGTGCCAGCAGGGGCAGCTACGAGCAGTACTTC
TRBV7-6,NA,TRBJ2-7,TRBD2,CASSLASSGYEQYF,TGTGCCAGCAGCTTAGCTTCTAGCGGGTACGAGCAGTACTTC
TRBV27,NA,TRBJ2-5,NA,CASSSINRAPETQYF,TGTGCCAGCAGTTCGATAAACAGGGCCCCAGAGACCCAGTACTTC
TRBV7-9,NA,TRBJ2-1,TRBD1,CASSELLGTGTAGEQFF,TGTGCCAGCAGCGAGCTTCTCGGGACAGGGACCGCTGGTGAGCAGTTCTTC
TRBV7-9,NA,TRBJ2-1,NA,CSSSQRDNEQFF,TGTTCCAGCAGCCAGCGGGACAATGAGCAGTTCTTC
TRBV7-2,NA,TRBJ2-1,TRBD2,CASSPSGIDNEQFF,TGTGCCAGCAGCCCTAGCGGGATCGACAATGAGCAGTTCTTC
TRBV5-4,NA,TRBJ1-3,TRBD1,CASSFGTAGNTIYF,TGTGCCAGCAGCTTTGGGACAGCAGGAAACACCATATATTTT
TRBV5-1,NA,TRBJ1-1,NA,CASSVWGVGMNTEAFF,TGCGCCAGCAGCGTATGGGGGGTGGGAATGAACACTGAAGCTTTCTTT
TRBV28,once,TRBJ1-2,NA,CASRKDTYGYTF,TGTGCCAGCAGGAAGGACACCTATGGCTACACCTTC
TRBV10-3,once,TRBJ2-1,NA,CAIRGRDKASGEQFF,TGTGCCATCAGGGGAAGGGACAAGGCCTCCGGTGAGCAGTTCTTC
TRBV10-2,NA,TRBJ2-1,TRBD2,CASSEAPVGTSGTMVYNEQFF,TGCGCCAGCAGTGAGGCCCCGGTTGGGACTAGCGGGACTATGGTGTACAATGAGCAGTTCTTC
TRBV4-1,NA,TRBJ1-4,NA,CASSQAPDGNEKLFF,TGCGCCAGCAGCCAAGCACCCGACGGGAATGAAAAACTGTTTTTT
TRBV5-1,NA,TRBJ2-5,NA,CASSLSKETQYF,TGCGCCAGCAGCTTGTCTAAAGAGACCCAGTACTTC